This T cell receptor (beta chain) was obtained from a study of blood T cell repertoires in COVID-19. Study summary: Samples of COVID-19 (acute and convalescent) were obtained from the United States, Italy and Spain. T cells, B-cell-depleted T cells, or PBMCs provided the cDNA or gDNA that served as material.

The CDR3 runs 13 residues. CDR1 and CDR2 (germline): MNHEY, SVGAGI. Trimming stripped 7 bases from V and 7 bases from J, with 14 bases between. Authors' processing steps: How many nucleated cells were present was estimated from reference gene primer amplification. Data came from immunoSEQ multiplex PCR; TCRdb stores just in-frame clones and leaves some out. V, J and clone size are those of that table, while D and trimming were read from the DNA. The sample carries about 150,000 clones, 70% to 85% recorded once. This TCR derives from a woman in her fifties or sixties with acute or convalescent COVID-19. The sequenced material came from peripheral blood. The chain links TRBV6-5 to TRBJ1-5; D possibly corresponds to TRBD1 (6 bases). The CDR3 loop reads CASNRDRTQPQHF. The CDR3 DNA sequence: TGTGCCAGCAATAGAGACAGGACCCAGCCCCAGCATTTT.